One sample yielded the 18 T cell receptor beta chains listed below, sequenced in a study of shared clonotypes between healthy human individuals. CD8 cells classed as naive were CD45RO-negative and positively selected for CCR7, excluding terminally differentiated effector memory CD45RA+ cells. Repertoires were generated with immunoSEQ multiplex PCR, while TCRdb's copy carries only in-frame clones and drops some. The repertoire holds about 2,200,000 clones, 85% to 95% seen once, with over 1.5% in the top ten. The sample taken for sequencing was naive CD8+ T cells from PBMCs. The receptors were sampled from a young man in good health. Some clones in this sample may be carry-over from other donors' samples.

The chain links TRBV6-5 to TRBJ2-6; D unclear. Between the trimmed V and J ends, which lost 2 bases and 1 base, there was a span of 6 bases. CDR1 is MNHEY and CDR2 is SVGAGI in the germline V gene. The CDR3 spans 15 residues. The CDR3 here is CASSYTPSGANVLTF. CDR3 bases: TGTGCCAGCAGTTACACCCCATCTGGGGCCAACGTCCTGACTTTC.

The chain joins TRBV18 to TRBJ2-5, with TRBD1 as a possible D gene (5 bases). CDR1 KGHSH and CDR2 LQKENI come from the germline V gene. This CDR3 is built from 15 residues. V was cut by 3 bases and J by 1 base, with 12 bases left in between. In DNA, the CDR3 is TGTGCCAGCTCACCGCAATGGACACTCCAAGAGACCCAGTACTTC. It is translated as CASSPQWTLQETQYF.

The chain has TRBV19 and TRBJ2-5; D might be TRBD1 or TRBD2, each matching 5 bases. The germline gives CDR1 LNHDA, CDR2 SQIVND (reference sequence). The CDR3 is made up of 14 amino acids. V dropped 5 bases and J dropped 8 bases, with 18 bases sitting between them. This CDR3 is CASSPRDREYTQYF. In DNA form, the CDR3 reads TGTGCCAGTAGTCCAAGGGACCGCGAATATACCCAGTACTTC.

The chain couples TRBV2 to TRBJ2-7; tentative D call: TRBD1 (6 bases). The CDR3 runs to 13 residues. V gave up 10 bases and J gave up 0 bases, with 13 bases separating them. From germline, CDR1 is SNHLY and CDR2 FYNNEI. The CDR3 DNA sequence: TGTGCCACCTCAGGGGTCCGCTCCTACGAGCAGTACTTC. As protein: CATSGVRSYEQYF.

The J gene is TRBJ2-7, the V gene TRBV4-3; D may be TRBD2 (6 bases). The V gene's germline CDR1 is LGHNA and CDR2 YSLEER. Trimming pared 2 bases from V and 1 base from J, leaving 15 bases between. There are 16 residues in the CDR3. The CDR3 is CASSQSRESGSYEQYF. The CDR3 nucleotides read TGCGCCAGCAGCCAATCCCGGGAGTCAGGATCCTACGAGCAGTACTTC.

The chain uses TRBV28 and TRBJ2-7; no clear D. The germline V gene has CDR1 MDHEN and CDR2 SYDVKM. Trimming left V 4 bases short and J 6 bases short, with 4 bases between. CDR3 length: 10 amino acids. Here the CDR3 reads CASSYREQYF. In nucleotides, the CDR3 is TGTGCCAGCAGTTATCGCGAGCAGTACTTC.

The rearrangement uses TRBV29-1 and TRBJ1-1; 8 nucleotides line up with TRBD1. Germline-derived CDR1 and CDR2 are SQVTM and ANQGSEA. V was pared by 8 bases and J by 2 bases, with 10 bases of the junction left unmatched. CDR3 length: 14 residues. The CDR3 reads CSFTAGGANTEAFF. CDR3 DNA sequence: TGCAGCTTCACTGCAGGGGGCGCAAACACTGAAGCTTTCTTT.

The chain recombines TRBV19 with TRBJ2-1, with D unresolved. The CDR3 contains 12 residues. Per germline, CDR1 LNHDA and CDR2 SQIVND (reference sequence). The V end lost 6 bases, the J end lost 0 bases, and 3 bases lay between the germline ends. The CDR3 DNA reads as TGTGCCAGTAGAGTCTCCTACAATGAGCAGTTCTTC. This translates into CASRVSYNEQFF.

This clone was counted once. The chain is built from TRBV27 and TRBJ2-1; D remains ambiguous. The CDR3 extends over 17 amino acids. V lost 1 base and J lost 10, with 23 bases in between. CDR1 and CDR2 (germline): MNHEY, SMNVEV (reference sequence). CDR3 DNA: TGTGCCAGCAGTTTATTGGTGGTGGGAACCCCCGTACAGGAGCAGTTCTTC. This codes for CASSLLVVGTPVQEQFF.

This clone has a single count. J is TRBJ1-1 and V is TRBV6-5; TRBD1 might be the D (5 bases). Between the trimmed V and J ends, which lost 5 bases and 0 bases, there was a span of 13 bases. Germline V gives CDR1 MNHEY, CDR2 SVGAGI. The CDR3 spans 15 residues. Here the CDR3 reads CASSQRQPLNTEAFF. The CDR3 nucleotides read TGTGCCAGCAGTCAAAGACAGCCCCTGAACACTGAAGCTTTCTTT.

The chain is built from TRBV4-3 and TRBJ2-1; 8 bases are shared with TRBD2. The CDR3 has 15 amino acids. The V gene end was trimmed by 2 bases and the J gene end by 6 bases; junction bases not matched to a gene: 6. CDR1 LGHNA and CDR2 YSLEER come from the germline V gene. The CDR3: CASSQYERELNEQFF. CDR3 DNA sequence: TGCGCCAGCAGCCAATATGAGCGGGAGCTCAATGAGCAGTTCTTC.

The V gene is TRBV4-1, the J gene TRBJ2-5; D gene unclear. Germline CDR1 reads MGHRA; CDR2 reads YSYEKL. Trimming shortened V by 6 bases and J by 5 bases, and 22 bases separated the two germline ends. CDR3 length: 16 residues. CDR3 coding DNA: TGCGCCAGCAGTCTAGTTACCAAAATGGGTGCGGAGACCCAGTACTTC. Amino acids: CASSLVTKMGAETQYF.

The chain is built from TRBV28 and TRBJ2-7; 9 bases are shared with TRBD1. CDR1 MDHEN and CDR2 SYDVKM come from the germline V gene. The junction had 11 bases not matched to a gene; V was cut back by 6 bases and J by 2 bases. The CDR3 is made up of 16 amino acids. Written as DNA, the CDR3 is TGTGCCAGCAGGGCGTCCGGGACAGGGTTTACCTACGAGCAGTACTTC. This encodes CASRASGTGFTYEQYF.

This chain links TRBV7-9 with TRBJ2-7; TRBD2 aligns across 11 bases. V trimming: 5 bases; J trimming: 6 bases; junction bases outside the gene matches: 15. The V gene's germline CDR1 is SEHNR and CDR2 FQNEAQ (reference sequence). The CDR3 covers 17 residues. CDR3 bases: TGTGCCAGCAGCAAGAGACTAGCGGGATCCGCCGGTTTCGAGCAGTACTTC. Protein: CASSKRLAGSAGFEQYF.

The CDR3 DNA is TGTGCCAGCAGCTCTGCCGGCCGGGACAGCTCCTACGAGCAGTACTTC. As protein: CASSSAGRDSSYEQYF. J is TRBJ2-7 and V is TRBV7-6, with 7 positions matching TRBD1. V was clipped by 4 bases and J by 0 bases; unmatched bases: 9. Germline values: CDR1 SGHVS, CDR2 FNYEAQ. This CDR3 comprises 16 residues.

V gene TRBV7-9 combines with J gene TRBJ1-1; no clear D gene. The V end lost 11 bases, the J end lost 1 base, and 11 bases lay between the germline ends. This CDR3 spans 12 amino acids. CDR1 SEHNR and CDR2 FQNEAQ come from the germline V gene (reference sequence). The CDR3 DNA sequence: TGTGCCTCCGCGGTAGGGAACACTGAAGCTTTCTTT. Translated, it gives CASAVGNTEAFF.

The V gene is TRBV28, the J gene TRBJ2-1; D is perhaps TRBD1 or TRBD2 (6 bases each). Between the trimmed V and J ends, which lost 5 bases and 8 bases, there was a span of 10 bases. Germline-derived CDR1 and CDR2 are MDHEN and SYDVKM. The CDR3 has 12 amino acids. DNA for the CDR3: TGTGCCAGCAGTGCGGGACATTATGAGCAGTTCTTC. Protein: CASSAGHYEQFF.

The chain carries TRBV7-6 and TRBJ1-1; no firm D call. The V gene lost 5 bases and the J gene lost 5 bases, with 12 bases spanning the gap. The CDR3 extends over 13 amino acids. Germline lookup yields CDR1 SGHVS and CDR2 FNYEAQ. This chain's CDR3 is CASSPWSETEAFF. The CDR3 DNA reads TGTGCCAGCAGCCCATGGTCCGAAACTGAAGCTTTCTTT.